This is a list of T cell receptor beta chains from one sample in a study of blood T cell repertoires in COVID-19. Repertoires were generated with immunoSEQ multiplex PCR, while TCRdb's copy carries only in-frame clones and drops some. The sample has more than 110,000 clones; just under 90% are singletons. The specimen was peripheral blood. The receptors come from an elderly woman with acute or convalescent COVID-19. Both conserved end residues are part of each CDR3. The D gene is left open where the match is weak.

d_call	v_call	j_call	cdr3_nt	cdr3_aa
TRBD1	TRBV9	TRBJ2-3	TGTGCCAGCAGCGTCCTAGGGGGCGCTGGGACAGATACGCAGTATTTT	CASSVLGGAGTDTQYF
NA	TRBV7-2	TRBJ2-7	TGTGCCAGCAGCTTAGTTCAATCCTACGAGCAGTACTTC	CASSLVQSYEQYF
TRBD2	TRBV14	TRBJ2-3	TGTGCCAGCAGCCAAGTAGCGGGGAACACAGATACGCAGTATTTT	CASSQVAGNTDTQYF
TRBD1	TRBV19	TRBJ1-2	TGTGCCAGTAGTATAGAGCAGGGGGCGTATGGCTACACCTTC	CASSIEQGAYGYTF
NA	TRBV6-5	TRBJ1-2	TGTGCCAGCAGTTACCTCGATGGACACCAAGAATACACCTTC	CASSYLDGHQEYTF
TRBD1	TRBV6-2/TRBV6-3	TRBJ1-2	TGTGCCAGCAGCTTCGGACAGGGGGGCTATGGCTACACCTTC	CASSFGQGGYGYTF
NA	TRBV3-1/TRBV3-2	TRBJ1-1	TGTGCCAGCAGCCAAGTGGGCAGGGCCCCTTCTGAAGCTTTCTTT	CASSQVGRAPSEAFF
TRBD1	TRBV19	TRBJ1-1	TGTGCCAGTAGTTCCCTGACAGGGGGCATCACTGAAGCTTTCTTT	CASSSLTGGITEAFF
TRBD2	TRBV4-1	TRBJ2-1	TGCGCCAGCAGCCAAGATTCGCGGGGGGCTTTGTGGGAGCAGTTCTTC	CASSQDSRGALWEQFF
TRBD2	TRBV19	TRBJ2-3	TGTGCCAGTAGTATAATGTCGACTAGCGCCTATAGCACAGATACGCAGTATTTT	CASSIMSTSAYSTDTQYF
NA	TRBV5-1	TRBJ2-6	TGCGCCACCGCGCCTCTTTTTAGCTCTGGGGCCAACGTCCTGACTTTC	CATAPLFSSGANVLTF
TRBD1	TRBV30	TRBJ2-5	TGTGCCTGGAGAACAGGGGGCGCGGGGGAGACCCAGTACTTC	CAWRTGGAGETQYF
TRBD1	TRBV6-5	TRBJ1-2	TGTGCCAGCAGCCGGGACAGGGCTGCACGGGGCTACACCTTC	CASSRDRAARGYTF
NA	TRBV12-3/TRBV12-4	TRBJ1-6	TGTGCCAGCTCACACCCCCCTAATTCACCCCTCCACTTT	CASSHPPNSPLHF
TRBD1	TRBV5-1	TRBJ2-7	TGCGCCAGCAGCTTCACGGGACAGGGGGGAAGCGAGCAGTACTTC	CASSFTGQGGSEQYF
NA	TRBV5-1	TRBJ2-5	TGCGCCAGCGGATTTGGGGCGGTTCGGGAGACCCAGTACTTC	CASGFGAVRETQYF
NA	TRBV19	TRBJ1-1	TGTGCCAGTAGTATTCTCGTTTGGACAGCAAATCTTATGAACACTGAAGCTTTCTTT	CASSILVWTANLMNTEAFF
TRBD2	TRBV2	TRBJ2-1	TGTGCCAGCACCCCGGGACTAGCGGGGGGGGAGCAGTTCTTC	CASTPGLAGGEQFF
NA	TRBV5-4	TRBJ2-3	TGTGCCAGCAGCCCCGGAGGAGGAACAGATACGCAGTATTTT	CASSPGGGTDTQYF
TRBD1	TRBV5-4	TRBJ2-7	TGTGCCAGCAGTCGATCCGGGACAGACTCCTACGAGCAGTACTTC	CASSRSGTDSYEQYF
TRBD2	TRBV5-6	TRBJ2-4	TGTGCCAGCAGCTTGTCGGCGGGGGGAAACATTCAGTACTTC	CASSLSAGGNIQYF
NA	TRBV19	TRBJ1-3	TGTGCCACTCGAAGGGGGGGACCCGACTCTGGAAACACCATATATTTT	CATRRGGPDSGNTIYF
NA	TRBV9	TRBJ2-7	TGTGCCAGCAGCCCAACCAGGCTCTCCTACGAGCAGTACTTC	CASSPTRLSYEQYF
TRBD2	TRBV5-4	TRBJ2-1	TGTGCCAGCAGCCCGCCCCTAGCGGGGGGGATCCATGAGCAGTTCTTC	CASSPPLAGGIHEQFF
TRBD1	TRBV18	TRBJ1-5	TGTGCCAGCTCACCGGGACAGGGCGTTGCTCAGCCCCAGCATTTT	CASSPGQGVAQPQHF
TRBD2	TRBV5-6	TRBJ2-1	TGTGCCAGCAGCTTGAGGGTGGGAGCGGGGGGTTACAATGAGCAGTTCTTC	CASSLRVGAGGYNEQFF
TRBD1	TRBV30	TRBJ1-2	TGTGCCTGGAGGGGCCCGACAGGGGTACTCGGCTACACCTTC	CAWRGPTGVLGYTF
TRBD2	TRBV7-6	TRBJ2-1	TGTGCCAGCAGCTTGGACGAACTAGCGGGGGGGCAGTTCTTC	CASSLDELAGGQFF
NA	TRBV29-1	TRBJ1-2	TGCAGCGTTGAAGAATGGGGTACCCGGGAGGGAAGGGGCTACACCTTC	CSVEEWGTREGRGYTF
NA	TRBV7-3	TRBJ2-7	TGTGCCAGCAGCCCGGACGGCCTGGGGCTCTACGAGCAGTACTTC	CASSPDGLGLYEQYF
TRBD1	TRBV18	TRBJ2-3	TGTGCCAGCTCACTCCTTACCCCCGGGACAGGGAGCCGCACAGATACGCAGTATTTT	CASSLLTPGTGSRTDTQYF